The 18 T cell receptor beta chains below were found in one sample sequenced in a study of T cell repertoires in cytomegalovirus infection (dated by TCRdb to about 2019). The treatment or condition label on this specimen signifies: in vitro stimulation with specific CMV peptide epitopes to enrich CMV-specific T cells. TCRdb records Illumina HiSeq 1500 as the sequencer. TCRdb passed the public sequencing reads through fastp at Q25 and MiXCR, retaining productive beta sequences. Under each unique CDR3 protein, matching rows form one entry showing the most common genes and DNA. In all, the sample holds fewer than 900,000 distinct CDR3 sequences, and about 29% of those were seen once. The ten largest make up about an eighth of the sample. These receptors' antigens are unknown. The material was cultured CD8+ T cells from PBMCs, obtained from culture after CMV antigen stimulation. These receptors were taken from a human donor in good health (CMV status not recorded). Some clones in this sample may be carry-over from other donors' samples.

Notes on this clonotype: A read error may account for a junction end that differs from germline. The chain uses TRBV2 and TRBJ2-1; D is perhaps TRBD2 (6 bases). CDR1 and CDR2 from the germline V gene are SNHLY and FYNNEI. The CDR3 loop spans 16 amino acids. The CDR3 protein is CASRKHGGWGPNEQFF. In DNA form, the CDR3 reads TGTGCCAGCAGGAAGCACGGGGGTTGGGGACCAAATGAGCAGTTTTTC.

CDR3 protein: CASSPFMGEYNEQFF. DNA of the CDR3: TGTGCCAGCAGCCCATTCATGGGGGAGTACAATGAGCAGTTCTTC. The chain links TRBV6-5 to TRBJ2-1, with D perhaps being TRBD1 or TRBD2 (5 bases each). Germline loops: CDR1 MNHEY, CDR2 SVGAGI. The CDR3 is made up of 15 amino acids. Trimming pared 6 bases from V and 4 bases from J, leaving 16 bases between.

This clonotype was counted once. A read error is possible here, since a much larger clone lies one base away. The chain joins TRBV7-6 to TRBJ1-2; 9 nucleotides line up with TRBD1. This CDR3 region has 14 residues. Germline V lookup: CDR1 SGHVS, CDR2 FNYEAQ. The CDR3 sequence is CASSLLTGGYGYAF. CDR3 DNA: TGTGCCAGCAGCTTATTGACAGGGGGTTACGGCTACGCCTTC.

This clonotype came up a few times. The V gene is TRBV12-5, the J gene TRBJ2-7; D possibly uses TRBD1 or TRBD2 (5 bases each). Germline CDR1 and CDR2: LGHNT and FRNRAP. Trimming cost V 5 bases and J 6 bases, with 11 bases left between them. CDR3 length: 12 residues. This CDR3 is CASGLGVTEQYF. Written as DNA, the CDR3 is TGTGCTAGTGGTCTGGGGGTGACCGAGCAGTACTTC. Complete variable domain (other parts from reference TRBV12-5 and TRBJ2-7): DARVTQTPRHKVTEMGQEVTMRCQPILGHNTVFWYRQTMMQGLELLAYFRNRAPLDDSGMPKDRFSAEMPDATLATLKIQPSEPRDSAVYFCASGLGVTEQYFGPGTRLTVT.

The chain employs TRBV7-4 and TRBJ2-1; 9 positions agree with TRBD1. The CDR3 covers 16 residues. The V and J ends lost 4 bases and 0 bases, in that order; junction bases with no gene match: 4. Germline assignment: CDR1 SGHVT and CDR2 SQSDAQ. In DNA, the CDR3 is TGTGCCAGCAGCTCTACACAGGGGGCCTCCTACAATGAGCAGTTCTTC. Its translation is CASSSTQGASYNEQFF.

The genes are TRBV11-3 and TRBJ2-3; the D is unclear. The CDR3 extends over 15 amino acids. The V end was cut by 1 base, the J end by 3 bases, with 11 bases between. Germline V gene lookup returns CDR1 SGHNT and CDR2 YENEEA. CDR3 DNA sequence: TGTGCCAGCAGCTTAGGAGCCAGTCTAACAGATACGCAGTATTTT. Translation: CASSLGASLTDTQYF.

The J gene is TRBJ2-5, the V gene TRBV29-1; no clear D. The CDR3 is made up of 15 amino acids. Germline loops: CDR1 SQVTM, CDR2 ANQGSEA. The V and J ends lost 0 bases and 2 bases respectively, with 13 bases between them. CDR3 sequence: CSVEDKERSQETQYF. The CDR3 bases are TGCAGCGTTGAAGATAAAGAGAGATCTCAAGAGACCCAGTACTTC.

The V gene is TRBV7-9, the J gene TRBJ1-4; D perhaps matches TRBD1 (5 bases). Germline CDR1 and CDR2: SEHNR and FQNEAQ (reference sequence). V gave up 5 bases and J gave up 0 bases, with 16 bases separating them. CDR3 length: 17 amino acids. The CDR3 here is CASSPWGGKATNEKLFF. The CDR3 nucleotides read TGTGCCAGCAGCCCCTGGGGCGGGAAGGCAACTAATGAAAAACTGTTTTTT.

The chain employs TRBV18 and TRBJ1-5; no clear D. The CDR3 totals 15 residues. CDR1 is KGHSH, CDR2 LQKENI, per germline. Trimming pared 2 bases from V and 6 bases from J, leaving 14 bases between. The CDR3 protein is CASSPGNSVGQPQHF. The CDR3, as DNA: TGTGCCAGCTCACCAGGGAATTCGGTCGGTCAGCCCCAGCATTTT.

The V and J genes are TRBV5-6 and TRBJ2-7; 8 bases are shared with TRBD1. The CDR3 loop spans 14 amino acids. Germline loops: CDR1 SGHDT, CDR2 YYEEEE. After removal of 2 bases from V and 2 bases from J, the junction contained 3 bases not matched to a gene. CDR3 amino acids: CASSFGQGPYEQYV. CDR3 DNA sequence: TGTGCCAGCAGCTTCGGACAGGGCCCCTACGAGCAGTACGTC.

This clonotype was counted a few times. The CDR3 loop reads CASSVYAGGGNTEAFF. The CDR3 DNA reads as TGTGCCAGCAGCGTTTATGCAGGGGGTGGGAACACTGAAGCTTTCTTT. The chain employs TRBV27 and TRBJ1-1, with 7 bases aligning to TRBD1. Looked up from germline, CDR1 is MNHEY and CDR2 is SMNVEV (reference sequence). CDR3 length equals 16 residues. Germline trimming cut 6 bases from V and 1 base from J; bases unmatched to any gene: 11.

V and J are TRBV28 and TRBJ2-3, with TRBD2 matching over 14 bases. Losses at the gene ends were 6 bases for V and 1 base for J; bases not matched to a gene: 6. CDR1 MDHEN and CDR2 SYDVKM come from the germline V gene. This CDR3 has 17 amino acids. The CDR3 spells CASSQTSGGAGTDTQYF. The DNA of the CDR3 is TGTGCCAGCAGCCAGACTAGCGGGGGGGCCGGCACAGATACGCAGTATTTT.

Comment on this clonotype: A much larger clone sits a single nucleotide away, making a read error possible. The chain is built from TRBV7-9 and TRBJ2-1; D gene unclear. CDR1 SEHNR and CDR2 FQNEAQ come from the germline V gene (reference sequence). V dropped 7 bases and J dropped 0 bases, with 4 bases sitting between them. The CDR3 is 12 amino acids. The CDR3 DNA sequence: TGTGCCAGCATCAGCTCCTACAATGAGCAGTTCTTC. Encoded protein: CASISSYNEQFF.

This clonotype was detected ten times or more. The CDR3 DNA sequence: TGTGCCACCAGTGATTTGGACAGGATGGTTCGGTTGGGCACTGAAGCTTTCTTT. It yields the protein CATSDLDRMVRLGTEAFF. The chain has TRBV24-1 and TRBJ1-1; tentative D call: TRBD1 (6 bases). The V gene's germline CDR1 is KGHDR and CDR2 SFDVKD. The V gene lost 0 bases and the J gene lost 4 bases, with 20 bases spanning the gap. The CDR3 contains 18 residues.

In this sample, this clonotype turned up a few times. The chain combines TRBV28 with TRBJ2-7, with D possibly called TRBD1 or TRBD2 (5 bases each). This CDR3 is built from 17 residues. The V gene lost 1 base and the J gene lost 7 bases, with 23 bases spanning the gap. In germline, CDR1 is MDHEN, CDR2 SYDVKM. The CDR3 spells CASSLYGGYEGALEQYF. The CDR3 DNA follows: TGTGCCAGCAGTTTATACGGCGGGTATGAAGGGGCGTTGGAGCAGTACTTC.

V and J are TRBV11-2 and TRBJ1-6; D is ambiguous. The CDR3 sequence is 16 residues long. Germline V lookup: CDR1 SGHAT, CDR2 FQNNGV. Trimming stripped 5 bases from V and 0 bases from J, with 11 bases between. CDR3 loop: CASSLRPSSYNSPLHF. Written as DNA, the CDR3 is TGTGCCAGCAGCCTCAGACCGAGCTCCTATAATTCACCCCTCCACTTT.

The table lists this clonotype with many counts. CDR3 sequence: CASRQGPLTEAFF. The CDR3 nucleotides read TGTGCCAGCCGACAGGGTCCGTTGACTGAAGCTTTCTTT. The rearrangement uses TRBV19 and TRBJ1-1; 7 nucleotides align to TRBD1. J gave up 5 bases and V 9 bases, and 9 bases lay outside the gene matches. Germline assignment: CDR1 LNHDA and CDR2 SQIVND (reference sequence). The CDR3 is 13 amino acids.

The chain links TRBV20-1 to TRBJ2-3; D remains unclear. V lost 0 bases to trimming and J lost 6 bases, with 19 bases between them. The CDR3 extends over 16 amino acids. CDR1 is DFQATT and CDR2 is SNEGSKA in the germline V gene (reference sequence). The DNA for the CDR3 is TGCAGTGCTAGAGAATACCCAGTTGGCGTTTCGGATACGCAGTATTTT. Protein sequence: CSAREYPVGVSDTQYF.